One and the same sample provided the 9 T cell receptor beta chains below, sequenced in a study of cytomegalovirus exposure and HLA in healthy donors. Assay used: immunoSEQ multiplex PCR; TCRdb lists only in-frame clones, some missing. Here the sample spans roughly 63,000 clones, about 89% being singletons. The source material was PBMCs. These receptor sequences come from a woman between 18 and 29 years old in good health and CMV-seronegative.

This chain uses TRBV27 with TRBJ1-1; D possibly corresponds to TRBD1 (5 bases). The germline V gene encodes CDR1 MNHEY and CDR2 SMNVEV (reference sequence). The CDR3 has 13 residues. Trimming removed 4 bases from V and 5 bases from J, with 11 bases in between. The CDR3 DNA is TGTGCCAGCAGTTCGGAGGGGCTGACTGAAGCTTTCTTT. Amino acids: CASSSEGLTEAFF.

The chain has TRBV15 and TRBJ1-5; possible D gene TRBD1, 6 bases. Germline V CDR1 and CDR2: LNHNV, YYDKDF (reference sequence). This CDR3 is 15 amino acids long. The germline V and J ends were trimmed by 0 bases and 6 bases, with 12 bases remaining between them. The DNA for the CDR3 is TGTGCCACCAGCAGAGAGGGGGCAGGGGCTCAGCCCCAGCATTTT. This sequence encodes CATSREGAGAQPQHF.

The rearrangement uses TRBV2 and TRBJ2-3; 11 bases align to TRBD2. The V gene's germline CDR1 is SNHLY and CDR2 FYNNEI. The CDR3 runs 18 residues. V lost 6 bases and J lost 8; bases outside the gene matches: 19. CDR3 sequence reads: CASRSSLGPSGGPSTQYF. CDR3 bases: TGTGCCAGCAGATCCTCATTGGGGCCTAGCGGGGGGCCAAGTACGCAGTATTTT.

J is TRBJ1-3 and V is TRBV28, with unresolved D. There are 14 residues in the CDR3. Trimming pared 1 base from V and 0 bases from J, leaving 4 bases between. Germline V gene lookup returns CDR1 MDHEN and CDR2 SYDVKM. CDR3 protein: CASSLSSSGNTIYF. The CDR3 DNA reads as TGTGCCAGCAGTTTATCCTCCTCTGGAAACACCATATATTTT. Together with reference TRBV28 and TRBJ1-3, the CDR3 gives the full variable domain: DVKVTQSSRYLVKRTGEKVFLECVQDMDHENMFWYRQDPGLGLRLIYFSYDVKMKEKGDIPEGYSVSREKKERFSLILESASTNQTSMYLCASSLSSSGNTIYFGEGSWLTVV.

The rearrangement uses TRBV27 and TRBJ2-7; D unclear. The CDR3 covers 13 residues. The V end was cut by 4 bases, the J end by 5 bases, with 12 bases between. CDR1 and CDR2 from the germline V gene are MNHEY and SMNVEV (reference sequence). The CDR3, as DNA: TGTGCCAGCAGTTCCATCTACGTTGACGAGCAGTACTTC. Its protein is CASSSIYVDEQYF.

The genes are TRBV6-5 and TRBJ1-2, with D possibly being TRBD1 (6 bases). The CDR3 sequence is 15 residues long. V was shortened by 7 bases and J by 2 bases, with 17 bases between the two germline ends. From germline, CDR1 is MNHEY and CDR2 SVGAGI. In nucleotides, the CDR3 is TGTGCCAGCACGAGGACCCTGACAGGCAACTATGGCTACACCTTC. Residues: CASTRTLTGNYGYTF.

The chain's CDR3 is CASRYQGSGELFF. The DNA for the CDR3 is TGCGCCAGCAGATATCAGGGGTCCGGGGAGCTGTTTTTT. The chain joins TRBV10-1 to TRBJ2-2, with D tentatively TRBD1 (6 bases). The V end was cut by 6 bases, the J end by 6 bases, with 11 bases between. Germline CDR1 WNHNN, CDR2 SYGVQD (reference sequence). This CDR3 region has 13 residues.

This rearrangement joins TRBV5-1 to TRBJ2-2, with 10 bases aligning to TRBD2. From germline, CDR1 is SGHRS and CDR2 YFSETQ. Trimming took 0 bases from V and 1 from J; bases not matched to a gene: 9. CDR3 length: 19 amino acids. The DNA of the CDR3 is TGCGCCAGCAGCTTGGGCCTAGCGGGGGACTTTATGAACACCGGGGAGCTGTTTTTT. Protein product: CASSLGLAGDFMNTGELFF.

J is TRBJ1-6 and V is TRBV2, with 8 bases lining up with TRBD1. Germline assignment: CDR1 SNHLY and CDR2 FYNNEI. The CDR3 is made up of 15 amino acids. Losses at the gene ends were 3 bases for V and 6 bases for J; bases not matched to a gene: 4. The CDR3 DNA reads as TGTGCCAGCAGTGACCAGGGGGCTTTTAATTCACCCCTCCACTTT. This sequence encodes CASSDQGAFNSPLHF.